The next 5 T cell receptor beta chains were all read from a single sample in a study of T cell repertoires in cytomegalovirus infection. TCRdb re-called the reads with MiXCR, one entry per CDR3 protein. This sample has about 470,000 distinct CDR3 sequences, with about 42% found just once. These TCRs' antigens remain unknown. The sample was cultured PBMCs, taken from culture after CMV antigen stimulation. Receptor source: a human donor in good health (CMV status not recorded). Some clones in this sample may be carry-over from other donors' samples.

This clonotype has more than one count but fewer than ten. J is TRBJ2-1 and V is TRBV18; TRBD2 agrees at 7 bases. The CDR3 consists of 17 residues. The V segment lost 0 bases and the J segment 0 bases; nucleotides outside the gene matches: 5. Per germline, CDR1 KGHSH and CDR2 LQKENI. The CDR3 sequence is CASSPPGRGYSYNEQFF. In DNA, the CDR3 is TGTGCCAGCTCACCACCGGGGCGGGGGTACTCCTACAATGAGCAGTTCTTC. The complete variable domain, with remaining parts taken from reference TRBV18 and TRBJ2-1, reads NAGVMQNPRHLVRRRGQEARLRCSPMKGHSHVYWYRQLPEEGLKFMVYLQKENIIDESGMPKERFSAEFPKEGPSILRIQQVVRGDSAAYFCASSPPGRGYSYNEQFFGPGTRLTVL.

As to this clonotype: It may be a read error: a sequence one base away is much more abundant. The V and J genes are TRBV6-2 or TRBV6-3 and TRBJ2-1; D remains unclear. This CDR3 contains 12 residues. Trimming pared 6 bases from V and 3 bases from J, leaving 6 bases between. Germline V lookup: CDR1 MNHEY, CDR2 SVGEGT. The CDR3 DNA reads as TGTGCCAGCAGCCCCTTCTACAATGAGCAGTTCTTC. Translating gives CASSPFYNEQFF.

This chain uses TRBV6-2 or TRBV6-3 with TRBJ2-1; TRBD2 matches at 12 bases. The CDR3 length is 13 residues. Trimming removed 8 bases from V and 12 bases from J; junction bases left unmatched: 8. Germline values: CDR1 MNHEY, CDR2 SVGEGT. The CDR3 sequence is CASSRLAGVGQFF. CDR3 in DNA: TGTGCCAGCTCTAGACTAGCGGGAGTAGGGCAGTTCTTC.

This clonotype occurred a few times. The V call is TRBV20-1, the J call TRBJ2-5; D uncertain. The CDR3 has 13 amino acids. CDR1 is DFQATT, CDR2 SNEGSKA, per germline (reference sequence). Trimming removed 3 bases at V and 5 bases at J, with 13 bases between. CDR3 DNA sequence: TGCAGTGCTAGTTTAACTACCATGGAGACCCAGTACTTC. This gives the protein CSASLTTMETQYF.

V gene TRBV6-6 combines with J gene TRBJ2-2; 12 bases fit TRBD2. The trim removed 11 bases at V and 7 bases at J, leaving 8 bases unmatched. The CDR3 consists of 14 residues. Germline values: CDR1 MNHNY, CDR2 SVGAGI (reference sequence). CDR3 sequence (DNA): TGTGCCGGCCGACTAGCGGGAGACGTCGGGGAGCTGTTTTTT. Translation: CAGRLAGDVGELFF.